The source of this T cell receptor beta chain is a study of T cells in Graves' hyperthyroidism and ophthalmopathy. CDR1 is ENHRY and CDR2 is SYGVKD in the germline V gene. CDR3 length: 17 amino acids. Deletions cut 6 bases from V and 0 bases from J, with 17 bases between. In the ophthalmopathy cohort, Clinical Activity Score was at least 3, NOSPECS grade at least 4, and duration under 3 months. Study-level points and caveats: Among thyroid clonotypes expanded above 0.001, most also appeared in blood.

A single count supports this clonotype. Its antigen is still unknown. The source material, RNA transcripts, was used to amplify TCR beta CDR3 regions. TCR CDR3 underwent first-round RT-PCR with the HTBI primer set. TCRdb recomputed calls from the multiplex PCR reads with MiXCR, one row per CDR3 protein. The data hold around 500,000 distinct CDR3 sequences, with 22% observed a single time. The V and J genes are TRBV10-3 and TRBJ2-2; possible D gene TRBD1, 7 bases. This clonotype was sampled from a woman between 65 and 79 years old with Graves' ophthalmopathy. Sequences were obtained from blood. This CDR3 reads CAISPRGQGANTGELFF. CDR3 nucleotide sequence: TGTGCCATCAGCCCCCGGGGGCAGGGGGCGAACACCGGGGAGCTGTTTTTT.